Shown below are 30 T cell receptor beta chains from a single sample sequenced in a study of blood T cell repertoires in COVID-19 (dated by TCRdb to 2019 to 2021). Library preparation used the immunoSEQ multiplex PCR assay. Imported from immuneACCESS, the table was reduced by TCRdb to in-frame sequences with V and J called. These copies leave out some clones; in studies compared against another copy, an unresolved V gene accounts for under half, and the cause of the remainder is not known. Here the sample has about 200,000 clones; 80% to 90% occur a single time. Jointly, the top ten make up about 10% of the sample. Sequencing input: peripheral blood. These receptors were taken from a woman of 80 years or more with acute or convalescent COVID-19.

This chain joins TRBV6-5 and TRBJ1-1; no definite D call. This CDR3 region has 15 residues. Germline values: CDR1 MNHEY, CDR2 SVGAGI. The germline V and J ends were trimmed by 2 bases and 4 bases, with 14 bases remaining between them. CDR3 amino acids: CASSYQPGGSTEAFF. DNA for the CDR3: TGTGCCAGCAGTTACCAGCCAGGCGGGAGCACTGAAGCTTTCTTT.

The CDR3 DNA reads as TGTGCTATATCCCGGGGAGGGTCCTCTGGGGCCAACGTCCTGACTTTC. It is translated as CAISRGGSSGANVLTF. V usage is TRBV7-7 and J usage is TRBJ2-6; 7 bases line up with TRBD2. The germline V gene has CDR1 SSHAT and CDR2 FNYEAQ (reference sequence). This CDR3 comprises 16 residues.

The V gene is TRBV9, the J gene TRBJ1-1, with D possibly matching TRBD1 (6 bases). The CDR3 runs 15 residues. V lost 4 bases, J lost 1 base, and 14 bases lay in between. Looked up from germline, CDR1 is SGDLS and CDR2 is YYNGEE. CDR3 sequence (DNA): TGTGCCAGCAGCCCTGATCCGGGACAGAACACTGAAGCTTTCTTT. Translating it yields CASSPDPGQNTEAFF. The whole variable domain, filled in from reference TRBV9 and TRBJ1-1, reads DSGVTQTPKHLITATGQRVTLRCSPRSGDLSVYWYQQSLDQGLQFLIQYYNGEERAKGNILERFSAQQFPDLHSELNLSSLELGDSALYFCASSPDPGQNTEAFFGQGTRLTVV.

J is TRBJ2-2 and V is TRBV3-1 (or the pseudogene TRBV3-2); no reliable D call. Per the germline V gene, CDR1 is LGHDT and CDR2 is YNNKEL (reference sequence). The CDR3 loop spans 16 amino acids. The germline V and J ends were trimmed by 1 base and 0 bases, with 9 bases remaining between them. CDR3 amino acids: CASSQVRFPNTGELFF. The DNA of the CDR3 is TGTGCCAGCAGCCAAGTGCGATTCCCGAACACCGGGGAGCTGTTTTTT.

This clone was seen a handful of times. The chain links TRBV7-2 to TRBJ2-7, with 11 bases matching TRBD2. The CDR3 spans 18 residues. Germline lookup yields CDR1 SGHTA and CDR2 FQGNSA. The V segment lost 4 bases and the J segment 2 bases; nucleotides outside the gene matches: 13. The CDR3 region is CASSSTGLAGGPPYEQYF. CDR3 in DNA: TGTGCCAGCAGCTCCACCGGACTAGCGGGCGGCCCCCCCTACGAGCAGTACTTC. The complete variable domain, with remaining parts taken from reference TRBV7-2 and TRBJ2-7, reads GAGVSQSPSNKVTEKGKDVELRCDPISGHTALYWYRQSLGQGLEFLIYFQGNSAPDKSGLPSDRFSAERTGGSVSTLTIQRTQQEDSAVYLCASSSTGLAGGPPYEQYFGPGTRLTVT.

The J gene is TRBJ1-1, the V gene TRBV11-1; 8 bases align to TRBD1. CDR3 length: 14 amino acids. CDR1 SGHAT and CDR2 FQDESV come from the germline V gene (reference sequence). V shed 5 bases and J 2 bases; nucleotides not matched to a gene: 4. CDR3 coding DNA: TGTGCCAGCAGCGGGGACAGGCCCAACACTGAAGCTTTCTTT. Encoded protein: CASSGDRPNTEAFF.

This chain links TRBV5-1 with TRBJ2-3; 11 nucleotides agree with TRBD2. With V trimmed by 5 bases and J by 0 bases, 8 bases remained unmatched. The CDR3 loop spans 17 amino acids. Per germline, CDR1 SGHRS and CDR2 YFSETQ. CDR3 in DNA: TGCGCCAGCAGTAAACTAGCGGGGGCGTCTAGCACAGATACGCAGTATTTT. Amino acid sequence: CASSKLAGASSTDTQYF.

The rearrangement uses TRBV6-1 and TRBJ2-3; 9 bases match TRBD2. CDR3 size: 16 residues. Looked up from germline, CDR1 is MNHNS and CDR2 is SASEGT. The trim removed 3 bases at V and 6 bases at J, leaving 10 bases unmatched. The CDR3 region is CASSDGALAGLDTQYF. CDR3 DNA: TGTGCCAGCAGTGATGGGGCCCTAGCGGGACTCGATACGCAGTATTTT.

This clone occurred once. CDR3 DNA: TGTGCCAGCTCACCCGAGAGGTGGGATACGCAGTATTTT. It translates to CASSPERWDTQYF. The rearrangement uses TRBV18 and TRBJ2-3, with no clear D. The V gene lost 3 bases and the J gene lost 6 bases, with 10 bases spanning the gap. The CDR3 consists of 13 residues. CDR1 and CDR2 (germline): KGHSH, LQKENI.

J is TRBJ2-7 and V is TRBV19; D is unclear. From germline, CDR1 is LNHDA and CDR2 SQIVND (reference sequence). Trimming pared 1 base from V and 0 bases from J, leaving 7 bases between. The CDR3 extends over 14 amino acids. CDR3 residues: CASSIGAVSYEQYF. The CDR3 DNA reads TGTGCCAGTAGTATAGGTGCGGTCTCCTACGAGCAGTACTTC.

CDR3 nucleotide sequence: TGTGCCTGGAGTGGGGGGGGAGGGTGGACTGAAGCTTTCTTT. Amino acid sequence: CAWSGGGGWTEAFF. The J gene is TRBJ1-1, the V gene TRBV30, with D possibly matching TRBD1 (5 bases). V was cut by 1 base and J by 5 bases, with 14 bases left in between. The CDR3 runs 14 residues. Germline CDR1 is GTSNPN and CDR2 is SVGIG (reference sequence).

This clone was seen just once. The chain employs TRBV28 and TRBJ2-7; D is unresolved. V shed 5 bases and J shed 2 bases, with 13 bases lying between them. The CDR3 has 14 residues. CDR1 is MDHEN, CDR2 SYDVKM, per germline. The CDR3 sequence: CASSPPGSPYEQYF. Written as DNA, the CDR3 is TGTGCCAGCAGTCCCCCAGGTTCTCCCTACGAGCAGTACTTC.

This clone has only one observation. The chain links TRBV11-2 to TRBJ2-7; unclear D gene. The V end lost 1 base, the J end lost 3 bases, and 7 bases lay between the germline ends. This CDR3 comprises 13 residues. CDR1 SGHAT and CDR2 FQNNGV come from the germline V gene. As DNA, the CDR3 is TGTGCCAGCAGCTTAGCGCCAGGCTACGAGCAGTACTTC. Amino acid sequence: CASSLAPGYEQYF. Combining the CDR3 with reference TRBV11-2 and TRBJ2-7 gives the whole variable domain EAGVAQSPRYKIIEKRQSVAFWCNPISGHATLYWYQQILGQGPKLLIQFQNNGVVDDSQLPKDRFSAERLKGVDSTLKIQPAKLEDSAVYLCASSLAPGYEQYFGPGTRLTVT.

The V and J genes are TRBV5-1 and TRBJ1-1, with 7 bases that match TRBD1. V lost 4 bases to trimming and J lost 1 base; unmatched junction nucleotides: 4. The CDR3 loop spans 14 amino acids. The germline V gene encodes CDR1 SGHRS and CDR2 YFSETQ. The CDR3 sequence: CASSDRQGNTEAFF. The CDR3 bases are TGCGCCAGCAGCGATCGACAGGGGAACACTGAAGCTTTCTTT.

The chain combines TRBV5-1 with TRBJ2-7; D uncertain. The CDR3 covers 14 residues. Germline CDR1 is SGHRS and CDR2 is YFSETQ. V lost 1 base and J 1 base, leaving 9 bases between the germline ends. The CDR3 DNA follows: TGCGCCAGCAGCTTGTCCGACATTTCCTACGAGCAGTACTTC. This gives the protein CASSLSDISYEQYF.

The gene calls are TRBV27 and TRBJ2-5; TRBD2 agrees at 7 bases. The CDR3 has 14 residues. Germline values: CDR1 MNHEY, CDR2 SMNVEV (reference sequence). Losses at the gene ends were 3 bases for V and 4 bases for J; bases not matched to a gene: 5. The CDR3 coding sequence is TGTGCCAGCAGTTTTGCGGGAGTTGGAGAGACCCAGTACTTC. This codes for CASSFAGVGETQYF.

V gene TRBV2 combines with J gene TRBJ1-1; D might be TRBD1 (6 bases). With 7 bases removed from V and 0 bases from J, the gap between germline ends came to 12 bases. CDR1 is SNHLY and CDR2 is FYNNEI in the germline V gene. The CDR3 sequence is 14 residues long. The CDR3 here is CASTVTGMNTEAFF. The CDR3 nucleotides read TGTGCCAGCACTGTGACAGGTATGAACACTGAAGCTTTCTTT.

This clone has more than one count but fewer than ten. The V and J genes are TRBV9 and TRBJ1-1; D call uncertain. This CDR3 is built from 15 residues. The germline V gene encodes CDR1 SGDLS and CDR2 YYNGEE. The V end was cut by 0 bases, the J end by 4 bases, with 13 bases between. The CDR3 DNA reads as TGTGCCAGCAGCGTAGAGAGCTCGCCGGTCACTGAAGCTTTCTTT. Translated, it gives CASSVESSPVTEAFF. The full variable domain, completed using reference TRBV9 and TRBJ1-1, is DSGVTQTPKHLITATGQRVTLRCSPRSGDLSVYWYQQSLDQGLQFLIQYYNGEERAKGNILERFSAQQFPDLHSELNLSSLELGDSALYFCASSVESSPVTEAFFGQGTRLTVV.

This clone occurred a few times. This chain uses TRBV12-5 with TRBJ2-7; TRBD1 matches at 10 bases. CDR1 and CDR2 from the germline V gene are LGHNT and FRNRAP. The CDR3 loop spans 15 amino acids. J was trimmed by 9 bases and V by 6 bases; bases with no gene match: 14. The CDR3 protein is CASGQSTGGASTQYF. DNA for the CDR3: TGTGCTAGTGGCCAATCGACAGGGGGCGCGTCGACGCAGTACTTC.

The chain employs TRBV19 and TRBJ1-5, with D perhaps TRBD1 (6 bases). The germline V gene encodes CDR1 LNHDA and CDR2 SQIVND (reference sequence). Trimming pared 3 bases from V and 3 bases from J, leaving 12 bases between. This CDR3 spans 15 amino acids. In DNA form, the CDR3 reads TGTGCCAGTAGTATGTCAGGGGCCCCCAATCAGCCCCAGCATTTT. It is translated as CASSMSGAPNQPQHF.

The V and J genes are TRBV6-6 and TRBJ1-3; 7 nucleotides agree with TRBD1. Trimming took 4 bases from V and 0 from J; bases not matched to a gene: 6. CDR3 length equals 16 residues. In germline, CDR1 is MNHNY, CDR2 SVGAGI (reference sequence). The CDR3 region is CASSSGQESSGNTIYF. CDR3 DNA sequence: TGTGCCAGCAGTTCCGGACAGGAGAGCTCTGGAAACACCATATATTTT.

V is TRBV9 and J is TRBJ1-2, with a possible D match to TRBD1 (6 bases). Per germline, CDR1 SGDLS and CDR2 YYNGEE. The CDR3 loop spans 15 amino acids. V dropped 1 base and J dropped 0 bases, with 10 bases sitting between them. The DNA for the CDR3 is TGTGCCAGCAGCGTATACAGGGCGGCTAACTATGGCTACACCTTC. Encoded protein: CASSVYRAANYGYTF.

This chain uses TRBV5-4 with TRBJ1-3; TRBD1 matches at 8 bases. Germline assignment: CDR1 SGHNT and CDR2 YYREEE (reference sequence). V lost 5 bases, J lost 2 bases, and 12 bases stayed unmatched. CDR3 length: 17 residues. CDR3 bases: TGTGCCAGCAGTTTGCCCAGGGGGCAGCAAGCTGGAAACACCATATATTTT. As protein: CASSLPRGQQAGNTIYF.

The gene calls are TRBV4-3 and TRBJ1-3; D is ambiguous. Germline V CDR1 and CDR2: LGHNA, YSLEER. This CDR3 is built from 15 residues. V lost 8 bases to trimming and J lost 0 bases, with 14 bases between them. The CDR3 is CASFTHRSSGNTIYF. The CDR3 region has the DNA TGCGCCAGCTTCACCCACAGATCCTCTGGAAACACCATATATTTT.

This chain uses TRBV29-1 with TRBJ1-4, with D unresolved. Trimming shortened V by 4 bases and J by 0 bases, and 6 bases separated the two germline ends. CDR3 length: 13 residues. Germline loops: CDR1 SQVTM, CDR2 ANQGSEA. CDR3 sequence (DNA): TGCAGCGTTGGGGCTACAACTAATGAAAAACTGTTTTTT. It specifies CSVGATTNEKLFF.

This chain links TRBV30 with TRBJ1-1, with TRBD1 identical over 8 bases. CDR3 length equals 13 residues. V gave up 3 bases and J gave up 4 bases; unmatched junction bases: 4. Germline V CDR1 and CDR2: GTSNPN, SVGIG (reference sequence). The CDR3: CAWSTDRGTEAFF. In nucleotides, the CDR3 is TGTGCCTGGAGCACCGACAGGGGCACTGAAGCTTTCTTT.

The sample holds one count of this clone. The chain links TRBV5-1 to TRBJ2-2; 8 nucleotides agree with TRBD1. With 0 bases clipped from V and 2 bases from J, the junction kept 9 bases outside the gene matches. The CDR3 extends over 18 amino acids. Germline assignment: CDR1 SGHRS and CDR2 YFSETQ. CDR3 amino acids: CASSLGRGQAKNTGELFF. The CDR3, as DNA: TGCGCCAGCAGCTTGGGGAGGGGACAGGCTAAAAACACCGGGGAGCTGTTTTTT.

CDR3 loop: CASRMVGGSPPLHF. The DNA for the CDR3 is TGTGCCAGCAGAATGGTGGGAGGCTCCCCACCCCTCCACTTT. The chain is built from TRBV28 and TRBJ1-6; D unclear. The germline V gene has CDR1 MDHEN and CDR2 SYDVKM. This CDR3 region has 14 residues. V was cut by 6 bases and J by 11 bases, with 17 bases left in between. The full variable domain, its missing parts supplied by reference TRBV28 and TRBJ1-6, is DVKVTQSSRYLVKRTGEKVFLECVQDMDHENMFWYRQDPGLGLRLIYFSYDVKMKEKGDIPEGYSVSREKKERFSLILESASTNQTSMYLCASRMVGGSPPLHFGNGTRLTVT.

The CDR3 sequence: CASSSGDSPNNQPQHF. The CDR3 region has the DNA TGTGCCAGTTCTTCAGGGGACAGCCCTAACAATCAGCCCCAGCATTTT. The rearrangement links TRBV19 to TRBJ1-5, with 7 bases matching TRBD1. This CDR3 comprises 16 residues. The germline V gene has CDR1 LNHDA and CDR2 SQIVND (reference sequence). V lost 8 bases to trimming and J lost 3 bases; unmatched junction nucleotides: 13.

The chain recombines TRBV7-8 with TRBJ1-2; D is possibly TRBD1 (6 bases). The CDR3 covers 15 residues. The germline gives CDR1 SGHVS, CDR2 FQNEAQ. V dropped 1 base and J dropped 7 bases, with 16 bases sitting between them. This CDR3 reads CASSLGGRGLTGYTF. The CDR3 nucleotides read TGTGCCAGCAGCTTAGGGGGCAGGGGATTAACTGGCTACACCTTC. The variable domain in full, with the rest retrieved from reference TRBV7-8 and TRBJ1-2, is GAGVSQSPRYKVAKRGQDVALRCDPISGHVSLFWYQQALGQGPEFLTYFQNEAQLDKSGLPSDRFFAERPEGSVSTLKIQRTQQEDSAVYLCASSLGGRGLTGYTFGSGTRLTVV.